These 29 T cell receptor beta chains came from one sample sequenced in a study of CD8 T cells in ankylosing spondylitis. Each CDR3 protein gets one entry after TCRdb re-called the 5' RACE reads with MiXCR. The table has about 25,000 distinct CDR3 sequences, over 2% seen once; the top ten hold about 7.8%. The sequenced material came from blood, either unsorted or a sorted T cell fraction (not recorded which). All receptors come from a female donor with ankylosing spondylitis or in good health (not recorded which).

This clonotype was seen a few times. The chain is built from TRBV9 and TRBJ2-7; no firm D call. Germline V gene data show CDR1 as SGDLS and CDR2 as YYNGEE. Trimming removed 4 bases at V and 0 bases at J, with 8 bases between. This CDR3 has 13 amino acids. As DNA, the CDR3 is TGTGCCAGCAGCAACCTGGACTCCTACGAGCAGTACTTC. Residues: CASSNLDSYEQYF.

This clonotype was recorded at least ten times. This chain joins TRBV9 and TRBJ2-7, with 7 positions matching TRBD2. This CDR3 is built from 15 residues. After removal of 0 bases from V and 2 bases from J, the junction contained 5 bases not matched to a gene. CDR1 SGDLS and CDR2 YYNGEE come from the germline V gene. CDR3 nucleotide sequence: TGTGCCAGCAGCGTAGCAGCGGGGACCACCTACGAGCAGTACTTC. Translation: CASSVAAGTTYEQYF.

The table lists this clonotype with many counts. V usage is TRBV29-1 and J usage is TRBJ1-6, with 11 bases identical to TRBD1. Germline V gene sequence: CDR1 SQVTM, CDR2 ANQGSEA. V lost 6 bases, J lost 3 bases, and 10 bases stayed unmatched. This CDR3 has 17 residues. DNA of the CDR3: TGCAGCGTGGGACGGACAGGGGGCGCAATCTATAATTCACCCCTCCACTTT. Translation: CSVGRTGGAIYNSPLHF.

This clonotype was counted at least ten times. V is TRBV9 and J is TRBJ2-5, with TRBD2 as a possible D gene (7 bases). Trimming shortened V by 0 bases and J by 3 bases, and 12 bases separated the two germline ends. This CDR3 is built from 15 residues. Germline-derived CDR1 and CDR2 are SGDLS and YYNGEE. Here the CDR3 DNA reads TGTGCCAGCAGCGTAGCGTGGGGGGGCGAAGAGACCCAGTACTTC. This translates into CASSVAWGGEETQYF.

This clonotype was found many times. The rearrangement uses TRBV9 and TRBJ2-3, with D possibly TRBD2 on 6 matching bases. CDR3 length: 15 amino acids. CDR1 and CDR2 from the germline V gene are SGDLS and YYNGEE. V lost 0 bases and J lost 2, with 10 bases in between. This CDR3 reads CASSVGVAATDTQYF. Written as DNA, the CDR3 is TGTGCCAGCAGCGTAGGGGTAGCGGCCACAGATACGCAGTATTTT.

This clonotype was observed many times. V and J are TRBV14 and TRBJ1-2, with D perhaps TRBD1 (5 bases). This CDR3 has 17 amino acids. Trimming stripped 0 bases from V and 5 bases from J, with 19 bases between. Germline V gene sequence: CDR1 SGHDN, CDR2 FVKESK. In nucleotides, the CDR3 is TGTGCCAGCAGCCAAGATCGGGTCGGGACCCTTTTTTATGGCTACACCTTC. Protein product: CASSQDRVGTLFYGYTF.

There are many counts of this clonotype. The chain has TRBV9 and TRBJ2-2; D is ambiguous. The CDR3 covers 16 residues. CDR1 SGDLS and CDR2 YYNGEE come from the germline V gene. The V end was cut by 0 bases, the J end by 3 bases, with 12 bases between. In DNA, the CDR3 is TGTGCCAGCAGCGTAGTCCCAGGCCGCGACACCGGGGAGCTGTTTTTT. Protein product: CASSVVPGRDTGELFF.

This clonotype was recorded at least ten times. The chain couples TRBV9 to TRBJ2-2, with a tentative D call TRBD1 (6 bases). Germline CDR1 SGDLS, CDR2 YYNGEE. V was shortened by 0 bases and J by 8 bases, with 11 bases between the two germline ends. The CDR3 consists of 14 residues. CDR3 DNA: TGTGCCAGCAGCGTAGAGACAGGTGTTGGGGAGCTGTTTTTT. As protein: CASSVETGVGELFF.

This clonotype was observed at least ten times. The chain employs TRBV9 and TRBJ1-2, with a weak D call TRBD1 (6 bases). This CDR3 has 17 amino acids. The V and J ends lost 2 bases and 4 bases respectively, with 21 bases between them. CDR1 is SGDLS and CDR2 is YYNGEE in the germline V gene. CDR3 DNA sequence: TGTGCCAGCAGCGTTTCGGTGGTGGGGGCGCTGGGCTATGGCTACACCTTC. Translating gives CASSVSVVGALGYGYTF.

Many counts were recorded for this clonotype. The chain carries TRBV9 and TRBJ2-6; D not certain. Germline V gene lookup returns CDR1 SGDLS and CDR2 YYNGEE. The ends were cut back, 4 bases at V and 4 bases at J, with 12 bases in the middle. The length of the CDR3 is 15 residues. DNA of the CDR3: TGTGCCAGCAGCCCAGCCCAACCCGGGGCCAACGTCCTGACTTTC. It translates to CASSPAQPGANVLTF.

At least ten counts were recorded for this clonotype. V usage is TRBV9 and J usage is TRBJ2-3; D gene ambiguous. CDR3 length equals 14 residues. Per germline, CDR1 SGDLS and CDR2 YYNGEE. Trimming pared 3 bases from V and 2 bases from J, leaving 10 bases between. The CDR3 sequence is CASSAAVNTDTQYF. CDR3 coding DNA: TGTGCCAGCAGCGCGGCAGTTAACACAGATACGCAGTATTTT.

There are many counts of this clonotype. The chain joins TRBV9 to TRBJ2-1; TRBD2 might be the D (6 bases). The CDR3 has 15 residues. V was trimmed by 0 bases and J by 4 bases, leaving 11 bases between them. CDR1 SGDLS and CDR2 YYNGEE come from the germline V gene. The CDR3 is CASSVGSGGYNEQFF. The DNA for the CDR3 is TGTGCCAGCAGCGTAGGCAGCGGAGGGTACAATGAGCAGTTCTTC. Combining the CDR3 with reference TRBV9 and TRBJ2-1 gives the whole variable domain DSGVTQTPKHLITATGQRVTLRCSPRSGDLSVYWYQQSLDQGLQFLIQYYNGEERAKGNILERFSAQQFPDLHSELNLSSLELGDSALYFCASSVGSGGYNEQFFGPGTRLTVL.

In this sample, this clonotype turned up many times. The CDR3 spells CASSVGSDTQYF. Here the CDR3 DNA reads TGTGCCAGCAGCGTGGGGTCAGATACGCAGTATTTT. The rearrangement joins TRBV9 to TRBJ2-3; D remains ambiguous. Trimming took off 2 bases at V and 4 bases at J, with 5 bases between the two ends. The CDR3 is 12 residues long. CDR1 is SGDLS and CDR2 is YYNGEE in the germline V gene.

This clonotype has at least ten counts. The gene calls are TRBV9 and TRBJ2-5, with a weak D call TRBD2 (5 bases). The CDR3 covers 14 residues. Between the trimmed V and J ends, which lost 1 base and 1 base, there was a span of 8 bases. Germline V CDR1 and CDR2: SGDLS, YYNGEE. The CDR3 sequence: CASSVPTSQETQYF. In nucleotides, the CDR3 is TGTGCCAGCAGCGTACCTACTAGCCAAGAGACCCAGTACTTC. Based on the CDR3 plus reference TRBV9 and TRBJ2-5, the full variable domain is DSGVTQTPKHLITATGQRVTLRCSPRSGDLSVYWYQQSLDQGLQFLIQYYNGEERAKGNILERFSAQQFPDLHSELNLSSLELGDSALYFCASSVPTSQETQYFGPGTRLLVL.

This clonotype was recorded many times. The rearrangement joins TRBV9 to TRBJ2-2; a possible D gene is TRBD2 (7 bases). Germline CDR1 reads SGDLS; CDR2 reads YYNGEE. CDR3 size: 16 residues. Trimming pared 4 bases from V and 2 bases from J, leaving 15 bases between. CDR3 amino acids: CASSSLGGANTGELFF. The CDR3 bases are TGTGCCAGCAGCTCCCTGGGGGGGGCTAACACCGGGGAGCTGTTTTTT.

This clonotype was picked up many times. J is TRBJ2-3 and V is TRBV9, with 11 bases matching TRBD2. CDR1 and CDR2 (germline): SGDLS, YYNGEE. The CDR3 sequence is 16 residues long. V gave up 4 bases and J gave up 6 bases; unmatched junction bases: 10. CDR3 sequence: CASSIGTSGAFDTQYF. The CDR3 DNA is TGTGCCAGCAGCATAGGGACTAGCGGAGCTTTTGATACGCAGTATTTT.

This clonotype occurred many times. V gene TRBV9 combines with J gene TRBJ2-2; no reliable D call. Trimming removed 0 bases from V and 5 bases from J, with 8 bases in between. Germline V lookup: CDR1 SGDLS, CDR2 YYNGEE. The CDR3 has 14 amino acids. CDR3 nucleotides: TGTGCCAGCAGCGTAGCGTCAGCTACCGGGGAGCTGTTTTTT. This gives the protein CASSVASATGELFF.

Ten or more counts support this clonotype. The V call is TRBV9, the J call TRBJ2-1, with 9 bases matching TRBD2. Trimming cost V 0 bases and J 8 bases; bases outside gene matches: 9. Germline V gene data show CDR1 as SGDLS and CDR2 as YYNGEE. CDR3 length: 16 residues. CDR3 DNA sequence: TGTGCCAGCAGCGTAGTTGCCGGGACTAGCTTATATGAGCAGTTCTTC. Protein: CASSVVAGTSLYEQFF.

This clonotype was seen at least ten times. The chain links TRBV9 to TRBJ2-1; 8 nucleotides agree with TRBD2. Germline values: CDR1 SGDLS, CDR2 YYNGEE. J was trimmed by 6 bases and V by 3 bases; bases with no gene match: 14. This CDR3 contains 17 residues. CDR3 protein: CASSAGGGPLKTNEQFF. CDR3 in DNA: TGTGCCAGCAGCGCCGGGGGGGGGCCACTAAAAACCAATGAGCAGTTCTTC.

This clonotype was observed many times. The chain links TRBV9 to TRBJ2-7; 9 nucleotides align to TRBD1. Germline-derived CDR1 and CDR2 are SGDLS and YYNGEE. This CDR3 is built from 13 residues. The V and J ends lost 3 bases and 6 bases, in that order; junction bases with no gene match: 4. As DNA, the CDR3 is TGTGCCAGCAGCGAGACGACAGGGGGCGAGCAGTACTTC. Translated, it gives CASSETTGGEQYF.

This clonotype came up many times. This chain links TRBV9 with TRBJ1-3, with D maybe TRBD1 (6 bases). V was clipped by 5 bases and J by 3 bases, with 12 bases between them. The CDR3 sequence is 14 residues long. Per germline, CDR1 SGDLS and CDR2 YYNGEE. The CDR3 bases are TGTGCCAGCAGGGGGGCAGGGATTGGAAACACCATATATTTT. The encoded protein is CASRGAGIGNTIYF.

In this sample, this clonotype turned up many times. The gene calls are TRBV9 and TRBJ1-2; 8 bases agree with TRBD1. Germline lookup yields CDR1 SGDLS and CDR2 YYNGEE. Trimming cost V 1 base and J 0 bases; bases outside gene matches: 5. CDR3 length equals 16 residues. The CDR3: CASSVTGQGTNYGYTF. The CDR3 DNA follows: TGTGCCAGCAGCGTAACCGGACAGGGAACTAACTATGGCTACACCTTC. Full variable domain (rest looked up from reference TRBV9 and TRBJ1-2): DSGVTQTPKHLITATGQRVTLRCSPRSGDLSVYWYQQSLDQGLQFLIQYYNGEERAKGNILERFSAQQFPDLHSELNLSSLELGDSALYFCASSVTGQGTNYGYTFGSGTRLTVV.

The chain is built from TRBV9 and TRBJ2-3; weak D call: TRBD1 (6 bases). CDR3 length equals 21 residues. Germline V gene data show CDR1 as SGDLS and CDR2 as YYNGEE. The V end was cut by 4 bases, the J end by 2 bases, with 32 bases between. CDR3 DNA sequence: TGTGCCAGCAGCCCCCGACCTGGGCAGGGGAGTGCAAGTATTAACACAGATACGCAGTATTTT. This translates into CASSPRPGQGSASINTDTQYF.

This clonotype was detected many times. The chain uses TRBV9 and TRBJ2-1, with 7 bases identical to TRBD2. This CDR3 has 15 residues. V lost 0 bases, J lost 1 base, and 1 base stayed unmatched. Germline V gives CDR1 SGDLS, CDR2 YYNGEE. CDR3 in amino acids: CASSVAGGSYNEQFF. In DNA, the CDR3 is TGTGCCAGCAGCGTAGCGGGGGGTTCCTACAATGAGCAGTTCTTC. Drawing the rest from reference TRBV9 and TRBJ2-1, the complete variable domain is DSGVTQTPKHLITATGQRVTLRCSPRSGDLSVYWYQQSLDQGLQFLIQYYNGEERAKGNILERFSAQQFPDLHSELNLSSLELGDSALYFCASSVAGGSYNEQFFGPGTRLTVL.

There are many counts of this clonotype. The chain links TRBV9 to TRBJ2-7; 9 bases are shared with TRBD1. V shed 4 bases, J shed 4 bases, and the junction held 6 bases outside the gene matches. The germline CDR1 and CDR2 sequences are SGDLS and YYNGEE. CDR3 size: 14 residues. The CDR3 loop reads CASSLGTGSYEQYF. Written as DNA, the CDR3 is TGTGCCAGCAGCCTGGGGACAGGGTCGTACGAGCAGTACTTC.

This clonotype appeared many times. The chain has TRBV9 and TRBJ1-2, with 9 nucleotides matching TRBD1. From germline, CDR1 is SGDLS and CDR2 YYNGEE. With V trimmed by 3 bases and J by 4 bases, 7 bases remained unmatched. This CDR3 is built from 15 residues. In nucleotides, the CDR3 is TGTGCCAGCAGCGCAGGACAGGGGACCTTCTATGGCTACACCTTC. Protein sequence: CASSAGQGTFYGYTF.

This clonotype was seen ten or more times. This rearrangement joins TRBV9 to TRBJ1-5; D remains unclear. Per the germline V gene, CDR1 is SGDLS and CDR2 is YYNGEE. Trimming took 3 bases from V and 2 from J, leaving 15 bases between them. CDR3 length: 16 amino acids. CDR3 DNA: TGTGCCAGCAGCGAGGACCTTGGCGGGGGCAATCAGCCCCAGCATTTT. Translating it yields CASSEDLGGGNQPQHF.

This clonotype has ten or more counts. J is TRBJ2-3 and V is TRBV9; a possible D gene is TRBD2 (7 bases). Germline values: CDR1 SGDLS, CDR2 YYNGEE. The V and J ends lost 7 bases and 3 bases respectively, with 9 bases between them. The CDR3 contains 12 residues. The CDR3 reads CASGGATDTQYF. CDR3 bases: TGTGCCAGCGGGGGGGCGACAGATACGCAGTATTTT. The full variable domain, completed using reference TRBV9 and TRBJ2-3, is DSGVTQTPKHLITATGQRVTLRCSPRSGDLSVYWYQQSLDQGLQFLIQYYNGEERAKGNILERFSAQQFPDLHSELNLSSLELGDSALYFCASGGATDTQYFGPGTRLTVL.

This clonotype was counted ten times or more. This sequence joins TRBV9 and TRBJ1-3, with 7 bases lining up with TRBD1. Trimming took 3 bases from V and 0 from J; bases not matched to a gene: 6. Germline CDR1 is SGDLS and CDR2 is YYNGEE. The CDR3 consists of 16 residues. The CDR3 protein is CASSATTGNSGNTIYF. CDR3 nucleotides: TGTGCCAGCAGCGCGACGACAGGGAACTCTGGAAACACCATATATTTT.